Following are 6 T cell receptor beta chains from one sample sequenced in a study of post-analysis software for immune sequencing data. Study findings and constraints: Compared with controls, patients had more of about 5 TRBV segments, including TRBV5-6, TRBV5-1 and TRBV20-1.

For these TCRs, the target antigens are not known. The TCR beta cDNA libraries contained unique molecular identifiers. In TCRdb, the PCR reads were re-called with MiXCR into one record per CDR3 protein. The sample has hundreds of thousands of distinct CDR3 sequences; roughly 45% are singletons. The sample consisted of blood. The receptors derive from a girl between 10 and 17 years old with multiple sclerosis.

This sequence joins TRBV19 and TRBJ2-7; 9 nucleotides align to TRBD1. This CDR3 contains 15 residues. V lost 6 bases to trimming and J lost 3 bases; unmatched junction nucleotides: 9. Looked up from germline, CDR1 is LNHDA and CDR2 is SQIVND (reference sequence). CDR3 bases: TGTGCCAGTAGCCAATTGGACAGGGGCGACTACGAGCAGTACTTC. Translated: CASSQLDRGDYEQYF.

This clonotype was recorded a few times. The chain is built from TRBV5-1 and TRBJ2-5; D might be TRBD2 (5 bases). This CDR3 region has 13 residues. V lost 4 bases and J lost 4, with 11 bases in between. CDR1 is SGHRS and CDR2 is YFSETQ in the germline V gene. CDR3 sequence (DNA): TGCGCCAGCAGCCCATTCCGGGGAGAGACCCAGTACTTC. This codes for CASSPFRGETQYF. The variable domain in full, with the rest retrieved from reference TRBV5-1 and TRBJ2-5, is KAGVTQTPRYLIKTRGQQVTLSCSPISGHRSVSWYQQTPGQGLQFLFEYFSETQRNKGNFPGRFSGRQFSNSRSEMNVSTLELGDSALYLCASSPFRGETQYFGPGTRLLVL.

Only a few counts were recorded for this clonotype. The rearrangement joins TRBV11-2 to TRBJ2-7; TRBD2 matches 8 bases. Germline V gene sequence: CDR1 SGHAT, CDR2 FQNNGV. The CDR3 spans 14 residues. V lost 7 bases to trimming and J lost 4 bases; unmatched junction nucleotides: 9. Here the CDR3 DNA reads TGTGCCAGCACCTCGGGAGGGACTATTTACGAGCAGTACTTC. Translation gives CASTSGGTIYEQYF.

The table lists this clonotype with a few counts. V usage is TRBV29-1 and J usage is TRBJ2-7, with 7 bases aligning to TRBD1. J gave up 8 bases and V 6 bases, and 7 bases lay outside the gene matches. The CDR3 consists of 11 residues. The germline CDR1 and CDR2 sequences are SQVTM and ANQGSEA. The CDR3 bases are TGCAGCGTAGCCGACAGGGCCCAGCAGTACTTC. It is translated as CSVADRAQQYF.

The genes are TRBV5-5 and TRBJ1-2, with D maybe TRBD1 (6 bases). The CDR3 totals 14 residues. Trimming removed 0 bases from V and 4 bases from J, with 10 bases in between. Germline CDR1 and CDR2: SGHKS and YYEKEE (reference sequence). CDR3 sequence: CASSLAGGPYGYTF. Here the CDR3 DNA reads TGTGCCAGCAGCTTGGCCGGGGGCCCCTATGGCTACACCTTC.

The J gene is TRBJ2-7, the V gene TRBV6-1, with a tentative D call TRBD1 (6 bases). Trimming removed 2 bases at V and 3 bases at J, with 17 bases between. The CDR3 consists of 16 residues. The V gene's germline CDR1 is MNHNS and CDR2 SASEGT. The CDR3 nucleotides are TGTGCCAGCAGTGAAAGGGGGAACAGTCCCTACTACGAGCAGTACTTC. Translated: CASSERGNSPYYEQYF.